Following are 18 T cell receptor beta chains from one sample sequenced in a study of T cell responses to AZD1222 COVID-19 vaccine (dated by TCRdb to 2020 to 2022). Library construction relied on the immunoSEQ multiplex PCR assay. Entries here come from immuneACCESS through TCRdb and include only in-frame sequences with V and J called. Some clones fail to appear in such tables; in the studies checked, an unresolved V gene covers under half of the shortfall, and the cause of the remainder is unknown. The sample profile shows roughly 100,000 clones; approximately 81% of them were found once. Of the sample, over 15% is held by the ten largest clones. Read against the paper, the sample's time point label means: baseline before first vaccination. Material: peripheral blood, obtained on day 0 of AZD1222 vaccination. These TCRs come from an adult in good health.

This clone was detected only a few times. This chain links TRBV7-9 with TRBJ2-4; 8 nucleotides match TRBD1. Germline values: CDR1 SEHNR, CDR2 FQNEAQ (reference sequence). There are 16 residues in the CDR3. V shed 2 bases, J shed 5 bases, and the junction held 8 bases outside the gene matches. CDR3 bases: TGTGCCAGCAGCTTATCCGGACAGGGCTTCCAAAACATTCAGTACTTC. Residues: CASSLSGQGFQNIQYF.

V usage is TRBV30 and J usage is TRBJ1-2; TRBD1 might be the D (5 bases). The germline V gene encodes CDR1 GTSNPN and CDR2 SVGIG (reference sequence). V was cut by 2 bases and J by 8 bases, with 12 bases left in between. This CDR3 comprises 12 residues. The CDR3 nucleotides are TGTGCCTGGAGTACGGGGCCGTGGGGCTACACCTTC. Translating it yields CAWSTGPWGYTF.

The rearrangement joins TRBV7-2 to TRBJ2-1; tentative D call: TRBD1 (5 bases). Germline CDR1 reads SGHTA; CDR2 reads FQGNSA. The V end was cut by 1 base, the J end by 6 bases, with 7 bases between. The CDR3 has 13 residues. The CDR3 DNA is TGTGCCAGCAGCTTAGGACAGCCCAATGAGCAGTTCTTC. It codes for CASSLGQPNEQFF.

This chain links TRBV7-2 with TRBJ1-1; the D is unclear. There are 14 residues in the CDR3. The V gene lost 9 bases and the J gene lost 4 bases, with 18 bases spanning the gap. Germline CDR1 and CDR2: SGHTA and FQGNSA. CDR3 loop: CASSFEIPITEAFF. CDR3 DNA sequence: TGTGCCAGTTCATTCGAGATTCCGATCACTGAAGCTTTCTTT.

The chain combines TRBV24-1 with TRBJ2-3; D might be TRBD1 or TRBD2, each matching 5 bases. V lost 3 bases, J lost 4 bases, and 16 bases lay in between. Germline loops: CDR1 KGHDR, CDR2 SFDVKD. This CDR3 comprises 16 residues. The CDR3 spells CATSDSGRGPADTQYF. The CDR3 nucleotides are TGTGCCACCAGTGATAGCGGCCGGGGCCCGGCAGATACGCAGTATTTT.

This rearrangement joins TRBV6-2 or TRBV6-3 to TRBJ1-2; TRBD1 matches 8 bases. CDR3 length: 16 amino acids. The V gene end was trimmed by 4 bases and the J gene end by 0 bases; junction bases not matched to a gene: 7. Germline CDR1 and CDR2: MNHEY and SVGEGT. The CDR3, as DNA: TGTGCCAGCAGTTGGGACAGGACGGATTCTAACTATGGCTACACCTTC. This codes for CASSWDRTDSNYGYTF.

CDR3 nucleotide sequence: TGTGCCAGCAGTGGAAGGACAGGGAGGTATGGCTACACCTTC. It encodes CASSGRTGRYGYTF. This chain connects TRBV2 to TRBJ1-2, with 8 bases lining up with TRBD1. Germline V lookup: CDR1 SNHLY, CDR2 FYNNEI. The CDR3 sequence is 14 residues long. The trim removed 4 bases at V and 5 bases at J, leaving 6 bases unmatched.

The rearrangement uses TRBV10-3 and TRBJ2-7, with D tentatively TRBD2 (7 bases). Deletions cut 8 bases from V and 1 base from J, with 21 bases between. Germline lookup yields CDR1 ENHRY and CDR2 SYGVKD. The CDR3 has 16 amino acids. The DNA of the CDR3 is TGTGCCATCGCAAGAGGGGGGGGTATGGAATCCTACGAGCAGTACTTC. Translated, it gives CAIARGGGMESYEQYF.

The table lists this clone with a few counts. The chain joins TRBV27 to TRBJ2-1, with 11 bases aligning to TRBD2. The CDR3 totals 19 residues. Germline V gene data show CDR1 as MNHEY and CDR2 as SMNVEV (reference sequence). Trimming at V came to 4 bases and at J to 2 bases, leaving 13 bases not matched to a gene. CDR3 loop: CASSSRTSGYPGAYNEQFF. For the CDR3, the DNA is TGTGCCAGCAGTTCCCGGACTAGCGGGTACCCGGGGGCCTACAATGAGCAGTTCTTC.

The chain couples TRBV28 to TRBJ2-7; D may be TRBD1 (6 bases). Trimming removed 5 bases from V and 2 bases from J, with 16 bases in between. There are 15 residues in the CDR3. The germline CDR1 and CDR2 sequences are MDHEN and SYDVKM. The DNA of the CDR3 is TGTGCCAGCAGTACCTGGGGGCCGACAACCTACGAGCAGTACTTC. This encodes CASSTWGPTTYEQYF.

The gene calls are TRBV6-4 and TRBJ1-1, with no clear D. This CDR3 contains 13 residues. The germline V gene has CDR1 MRHNA and CDR2 SNTAGT. With 3 bases removed from V and 4 bases from J, the gap between germline ends came to 9 bases. CDR3 residues: CASSEQLGTEAFF. The CDR3 DNA follows: TGTGCCAGCAGTGAACAACTAGGCACTGAAGCTTTCTTT.

This chain uses TRBV3-1 (or the pseudogene TRBV3-2) with TRBJ1-2; possible D gene TRBD1, 5 bases. The CDR3 has 14 amino acids. Germline V gene sequence: CDR1 LGHDT, CDR2 YNNKEL (reference sequence). The V end lost 3 bases, the J end lost 4 bases, and 12 bases lay between the germline ends. The CDR3 protein is CASSQLRGGYGYTF. CDR3 nucleotide sequence: TGTGCCAGCAGCCAGTTGAGGGGCGGCTATGGCTACACCTTC.

The V call is TRBV12-3 or TRBV12-4, the J call TRBJ1-5; D is unresolved. V was trimmed by 5 bases and J by 8 bases, leaving 10 bases between them. This CDR3 has 12 amino acids. CDR3 nucleotides: TGTGCCAGCAGTACCCAACCGAAGCCCCAGCATTTT. Translated: CASSTQPKPQHF.

V is TRBV6-5 and J is TRBJ1-2; D ambiguous. Germline V gene lookup returns CDR1 MNHEY and CDR2 SVGAGI. Trimming removed 4 bases from V and 8 bases from J, with 11 bases in between. The CDR3 covers 12 residues. DNA of the CDR3: TGTGCCAGCAGTTCAAAATCGTGGGGCTACACCTTC. Its protein product is CASSSKSWGYTF.

The chain carries TRBV19 and TRBJ1-1; D not certain. CDR1 is LNHDA, CDR2 SQIVND, per germline (reference sequence). Trimming cost V 5 bases and J 7 bases, with 11 bases left between them. The CDR3 is 12 residues long. CDR3 region: CASSLRLGEAFF. As DNA, the CDR3 is TGTGCCAGTAGTCTACGGTTGGGTGAAGCTTTCTTT.

This chain links TRBV9 with TRBJ2-3, with D possibly matching TRBD2 (5 bases). CDR3 size: 13 residues. The V end was cut by 3 bases, the J end by 0 bases, with 5 bases between. Germline V gene data show CDR1 as SGDLS and CDR2 as YYNGEE. The CDR3 spells CASSAGSTDTQYF. Written as DNA, the CDR3 is TGTGCCAGCAGCGCGGGGAGCACAGATACGCAGTATTTT.

The CDR3 loop is CASSPPGYPYNEQFF. The DNA for the CDR3 is TGTGCCAGCAGCCCCCCAGGGTACCCCTACAATGAGCAGTTCTTC. V is TRBV11-3 and J is TRBJ2-1; perhaps TRBD1 as D (5 bases). Per germline, CDR1 SGHNT and CDR2 YENEEA. The length of the CDR3 is 15 residues. Trimming took off 5 bases at V and 2 bases at J, with 13 bases between the two ends.

The rearrangement joins TRBV15 to TRBJ2-7; no clear D. The V and J ends lost 0 bases and 4 bases respectively, with 7 bases between them. CDR3 size: 13 residues. Germline CDR1 LNHNV, CDR2 YYDKDF (reference sequence). CDR3 sequence (DNA): TGTGCCACCAGCAGAGAGACGACGTACGAGCAGTACTTC. It encodes CATSRETTYEQYF.